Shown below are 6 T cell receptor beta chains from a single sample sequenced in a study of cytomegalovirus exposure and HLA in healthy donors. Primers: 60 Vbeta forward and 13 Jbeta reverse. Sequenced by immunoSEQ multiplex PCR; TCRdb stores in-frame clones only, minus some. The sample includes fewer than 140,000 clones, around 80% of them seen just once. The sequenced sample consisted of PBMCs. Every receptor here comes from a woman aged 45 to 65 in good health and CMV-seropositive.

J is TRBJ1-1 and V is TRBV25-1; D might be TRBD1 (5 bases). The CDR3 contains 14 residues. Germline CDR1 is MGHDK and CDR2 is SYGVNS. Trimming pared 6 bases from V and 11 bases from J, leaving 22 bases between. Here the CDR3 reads CASSAPGLGGTAFF. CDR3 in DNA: TGTGCCAGCAGCGCCCCCGGATTGGGAGGGACGGCTTTCTTT.

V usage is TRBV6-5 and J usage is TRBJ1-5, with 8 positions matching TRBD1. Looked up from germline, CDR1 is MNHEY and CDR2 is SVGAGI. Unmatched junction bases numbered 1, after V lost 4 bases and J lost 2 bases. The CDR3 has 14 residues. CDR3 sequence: CASSLDRGNQPQHF. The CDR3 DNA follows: TGTGCCAGCAGTTTGGACAGGGGCAATCAGCCCCAGCATTTT.

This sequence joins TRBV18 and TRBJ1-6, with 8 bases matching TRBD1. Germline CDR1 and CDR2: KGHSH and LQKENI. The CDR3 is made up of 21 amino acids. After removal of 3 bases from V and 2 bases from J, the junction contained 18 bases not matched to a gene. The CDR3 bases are TGTGCCAGCTCACCCCTCTTCAGGACAGGGCTACAAGAGGCCTATAATTCACCCCTCCACTTT. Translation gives CASSPLFRTGLQEAYNSPLHF.

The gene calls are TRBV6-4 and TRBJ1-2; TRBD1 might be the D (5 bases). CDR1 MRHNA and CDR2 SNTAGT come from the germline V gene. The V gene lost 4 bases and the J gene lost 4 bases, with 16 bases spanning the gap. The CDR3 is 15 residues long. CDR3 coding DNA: TGTGCCAGCAGTGGGGACTCCCGAATCTCCTATGGCTACACCTTC. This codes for CASSGDSRISYGYTF.

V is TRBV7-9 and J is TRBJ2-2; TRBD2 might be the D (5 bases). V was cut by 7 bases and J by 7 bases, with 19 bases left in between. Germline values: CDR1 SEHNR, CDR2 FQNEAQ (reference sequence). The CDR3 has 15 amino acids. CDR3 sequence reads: CASTPKSGWLGELFF. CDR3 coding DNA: TGTGCCAGCACCCCGAAGAGCGGCTGGCTCGGGGAGCTGTTTTTT.

CDR3 sequence reads: CASSNRGSISEAFF. DNA for the CDR3: TGTGCCAGCAGCAACAGGGGGTCTATTTCTGAAGCTTTCTTT. The rearrangement links TRBV27 to TRBJ1-1; 8 positions match TRBD1. J was trimmed by 6 bases and V by 6 bases; bases with no gene match: 9. Germline-derived CDR1 and CDR2 are MNHEY and SMNVEV (reference sequence). The CDR3 runs 14 residues.